Described below is a single TCR beta chain sequence and its context. The data were obtained in a study of blood T cell repertoires in COVID-19. The method was immunoSEQ multiplex PCR; TCRdb's version includes in-frame clones alone and lacks a portion of them. The sample carries approximately 230,000 clones, around 80% recorded once. The germline V gene has CDR1 SGHRS and CDR2 YFSETQ. Trimming pared 3 bases from V and 1 base from J, leaving 11 bases between. This CDR3 has 15 residues. The chain has TRBV5-1 and TRBJ2-1; D perhaps matches TRBD1 (6 bases). The sequence derives from a man older than 75 with acute or convalescent COVID-19. Sample: peripheral blood. The CDR3 nucleotides read TGCGCCAGCAGCTGGACAGATTCTTCCTACAATGAGCAGTTCTTC. Its protein is CASSWTDSSYNEQFF.